This TCR beta chain was recovered during a study of Graves' ophthalmopathy and Graves' hyperthyroidism. Germline assignment: CDR1 ENHRY and CDR2 SYGVKD. CDR3 length: 13 residues. The V and J ends lost 6 bases and 4 bases respectively, with 13 bases between them. The authors amplified TCR beta CDR3 regions from RNA transcripts. Second-round multiplex PCR came after first-round RT-PCR with HTBI primers. TCRdb reanalysed the multiplex PCR reads using MiXCR and keeps one entry per CDR3 protein. Here the sample spans nearly 400,000 distinct CDR3 sequences, about 16% being singletons. At least ten counts were recorded for this clonotype.

The material sequenced was peripheral blood. The receptor comes from a woman aged 18-29 years with Graves' ophthalmopathy. J is TRBJ2-7 and V is TRBV10-3, with D possibly matching TRBD1 (6 bases). The CDR3 loop is CAISPIQGYEQYF. DNA for the CDR3: TGTGCCATCAGCCCAATCCAGGGGTACGAGCAGTACTTC.